This is a list of T cell receptor beta chains from one sample in a study of blood T cell repertoires in COVID-19. Clones were sequenced by immunoSEQ multiplex PCR, and TCRdb holds only the in-frame ones, with some missing. In the table there are hundreds of thousands of clones, more than 75% of which are singletons. The specimen sequenced was peripheral blood. The receptors shown here come from a woman aged 60-70 years with active or convalescent COVID-19. Each CDR3 is given with its conserved first and last residue. The D gene is left open where the match is weak. Clone size appears in some rows only: once, few, many, or a class for an expanded clone.

TRBV15	TRBJ1-2	-	-	CATSRDGGIYTF	TGTGCCACCAGCAGAGATGGGGGGATCTACACCTTC
TRBV3-1/TRBV3-2	TRBJ2-3	-	-	CASSQEGARDTQYF	TGTGCCAGCAGCCAAGAAGGGGCAAGGGATACGCAGTATTTT
TRBV6-6	TRBJ1-1	-	-	CASSPYLGEVTEAFF	TGTGCCAGCAGTCCTTACTTGGGGGAGGTCACTGAAGCTTTCTTT
TRBV3-1/TRBV3-2	TRBJ2-1	-	TRBD2	CASSQEYLAVYNEQFF	TGTGCCAGCAGCCAAGAGTACCTAGCGGTGTACAATGAGCAGTTCTTC
TRBV18	TRBJ1-2	few	TRBD1	CASSLSGQGQAPWGYTF	TGTGCCAGCTCACTATCGGGACAGGGACAGGCTCCGTGGGGCTACACCTTC
TRBV24-1	TRBJ2-3	-	TRBD2	CATSEPPGTSGKDTQYF	TGTGCCACCAGTGAACCTCCCGGGACTAGCGGGAAAGATACGCAGTATTTT
TRBV6-2/TRBV6-3	TRBJ1-2	-	-	CASSYFSLYGYTF	TGTGCCAGCAGTTACTTTTCTCTATATGGCTACACCTTC
TRBV24-1	TRBJ2-3	once	-	CATSDTRQGTDTQYF	TGTGCCACCAGTGATACTCGACAGGGCACAGATACGCAGTATTTT
TRBV2	TRBJ1-3	-	TRBD1	CASRSGQAGNTIYF	TGTGCCAGCAGAAGTGGACAGGCTGGAAACACCATATATTTT
TRBV29-1	TRBJ1-2	-	TRBD1	CGTGGSGYTF	TGCGGGACAGGGGGAAGTGGCTACACCTTC